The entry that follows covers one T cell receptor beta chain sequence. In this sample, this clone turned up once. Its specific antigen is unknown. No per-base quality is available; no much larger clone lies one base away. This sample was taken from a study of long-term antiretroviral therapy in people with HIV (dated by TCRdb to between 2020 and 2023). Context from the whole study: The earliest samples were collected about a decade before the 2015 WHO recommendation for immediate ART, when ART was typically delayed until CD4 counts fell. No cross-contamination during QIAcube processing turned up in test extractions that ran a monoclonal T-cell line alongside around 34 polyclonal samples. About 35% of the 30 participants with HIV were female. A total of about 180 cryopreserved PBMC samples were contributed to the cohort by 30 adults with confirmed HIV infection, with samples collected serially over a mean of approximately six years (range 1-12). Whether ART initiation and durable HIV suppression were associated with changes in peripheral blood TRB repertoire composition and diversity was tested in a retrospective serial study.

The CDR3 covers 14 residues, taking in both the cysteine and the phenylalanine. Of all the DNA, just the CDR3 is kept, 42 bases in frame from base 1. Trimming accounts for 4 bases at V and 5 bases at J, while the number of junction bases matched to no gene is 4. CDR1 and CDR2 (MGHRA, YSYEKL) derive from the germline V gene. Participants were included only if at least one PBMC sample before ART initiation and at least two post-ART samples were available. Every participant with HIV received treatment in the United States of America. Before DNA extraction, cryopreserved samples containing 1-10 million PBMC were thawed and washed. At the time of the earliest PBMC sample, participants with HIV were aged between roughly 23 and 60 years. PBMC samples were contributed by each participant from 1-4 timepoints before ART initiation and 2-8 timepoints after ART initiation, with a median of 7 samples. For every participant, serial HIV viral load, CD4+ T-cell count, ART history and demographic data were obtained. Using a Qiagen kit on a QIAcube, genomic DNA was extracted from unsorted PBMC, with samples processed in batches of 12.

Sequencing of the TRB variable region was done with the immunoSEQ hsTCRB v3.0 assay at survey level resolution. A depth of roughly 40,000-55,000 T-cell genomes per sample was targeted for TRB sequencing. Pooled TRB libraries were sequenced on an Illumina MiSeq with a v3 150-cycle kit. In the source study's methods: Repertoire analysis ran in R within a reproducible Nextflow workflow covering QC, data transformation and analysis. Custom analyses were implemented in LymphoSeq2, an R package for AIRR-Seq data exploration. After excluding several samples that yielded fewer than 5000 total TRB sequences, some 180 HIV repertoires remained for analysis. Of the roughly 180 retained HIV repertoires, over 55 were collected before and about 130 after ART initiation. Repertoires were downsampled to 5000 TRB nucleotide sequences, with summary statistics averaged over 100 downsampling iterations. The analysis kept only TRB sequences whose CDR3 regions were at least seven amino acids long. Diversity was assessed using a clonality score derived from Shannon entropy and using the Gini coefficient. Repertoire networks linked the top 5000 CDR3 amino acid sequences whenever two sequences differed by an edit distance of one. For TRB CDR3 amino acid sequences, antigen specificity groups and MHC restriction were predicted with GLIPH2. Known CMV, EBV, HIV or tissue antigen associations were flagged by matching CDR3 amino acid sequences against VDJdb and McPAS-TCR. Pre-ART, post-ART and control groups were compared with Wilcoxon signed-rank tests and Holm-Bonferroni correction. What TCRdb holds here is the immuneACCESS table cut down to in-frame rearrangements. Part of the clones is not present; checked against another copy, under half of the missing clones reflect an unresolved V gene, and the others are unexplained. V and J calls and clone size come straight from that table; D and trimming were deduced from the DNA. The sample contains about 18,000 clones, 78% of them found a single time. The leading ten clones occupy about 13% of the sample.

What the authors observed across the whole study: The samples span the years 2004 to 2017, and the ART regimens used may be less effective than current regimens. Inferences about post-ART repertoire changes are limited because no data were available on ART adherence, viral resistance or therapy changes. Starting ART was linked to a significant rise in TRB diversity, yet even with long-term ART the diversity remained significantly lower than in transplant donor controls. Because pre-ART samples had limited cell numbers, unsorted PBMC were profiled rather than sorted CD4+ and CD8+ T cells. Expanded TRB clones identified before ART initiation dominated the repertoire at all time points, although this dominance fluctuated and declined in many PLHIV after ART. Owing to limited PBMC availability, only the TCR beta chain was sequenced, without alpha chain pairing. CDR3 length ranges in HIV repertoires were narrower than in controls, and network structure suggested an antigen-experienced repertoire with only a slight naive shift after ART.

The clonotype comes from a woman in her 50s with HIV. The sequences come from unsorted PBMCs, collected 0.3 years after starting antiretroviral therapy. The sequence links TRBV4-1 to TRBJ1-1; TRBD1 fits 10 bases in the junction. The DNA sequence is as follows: TGCGCCAGCAGCCTGAGGACAGGGGGGACTGAAGCTTTCTTT. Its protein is CASSLRTGGTEAFF.